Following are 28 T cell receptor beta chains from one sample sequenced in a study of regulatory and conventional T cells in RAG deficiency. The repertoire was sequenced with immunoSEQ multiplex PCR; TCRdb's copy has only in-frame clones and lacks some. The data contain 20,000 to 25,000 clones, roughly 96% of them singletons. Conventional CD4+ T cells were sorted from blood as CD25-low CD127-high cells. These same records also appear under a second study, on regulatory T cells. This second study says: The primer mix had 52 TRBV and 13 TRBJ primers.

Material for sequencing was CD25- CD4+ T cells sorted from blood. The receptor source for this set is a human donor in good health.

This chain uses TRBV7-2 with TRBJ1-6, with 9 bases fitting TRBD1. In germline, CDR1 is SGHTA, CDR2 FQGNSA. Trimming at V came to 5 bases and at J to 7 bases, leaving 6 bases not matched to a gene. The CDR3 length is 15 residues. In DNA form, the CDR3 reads TGTGCCAGCAGCCCGGGGGGACAGGGCAATTCACCCCTCCACTTT. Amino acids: CASSPGGQGNSPLHF.

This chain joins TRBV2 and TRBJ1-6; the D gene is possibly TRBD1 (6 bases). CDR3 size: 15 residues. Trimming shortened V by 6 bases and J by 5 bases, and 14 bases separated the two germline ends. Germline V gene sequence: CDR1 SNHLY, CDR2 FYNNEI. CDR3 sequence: CASRSTGTNNSPLHF. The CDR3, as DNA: TGTGCCAGCAGAAGTACAGGGACAAATAATTCACCCCTCCACTTT.

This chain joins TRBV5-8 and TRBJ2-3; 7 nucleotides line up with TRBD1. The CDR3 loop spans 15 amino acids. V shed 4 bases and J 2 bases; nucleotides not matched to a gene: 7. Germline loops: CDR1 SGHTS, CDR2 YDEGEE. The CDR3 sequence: CASSPRGQHTDTQYF. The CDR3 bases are TGTGCCAGCAGCCCTAGGGGACAGCACACAGATACGCAGTATTTT.

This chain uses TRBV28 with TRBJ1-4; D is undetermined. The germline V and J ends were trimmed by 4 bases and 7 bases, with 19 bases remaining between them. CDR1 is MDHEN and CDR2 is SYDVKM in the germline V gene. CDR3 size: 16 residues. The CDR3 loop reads CASSSAGGREGEKLFF. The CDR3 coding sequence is TGTGCCAGCAGTTCGGCAGGTGGCAGAGAGGGTGAAAAACTGTTTTTT.

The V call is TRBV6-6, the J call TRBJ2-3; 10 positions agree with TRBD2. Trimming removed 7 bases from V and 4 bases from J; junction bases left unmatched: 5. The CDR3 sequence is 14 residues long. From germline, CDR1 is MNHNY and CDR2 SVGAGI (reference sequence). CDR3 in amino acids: CASIIAGGSDTQYF. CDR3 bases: TGTGCCAGCATAATAGCGGGGGGTTCAGATACGCAGTATTTT.

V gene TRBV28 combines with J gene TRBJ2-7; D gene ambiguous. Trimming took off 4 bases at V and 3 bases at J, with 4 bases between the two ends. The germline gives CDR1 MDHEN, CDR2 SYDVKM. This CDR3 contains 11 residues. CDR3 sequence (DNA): TGTGCCAGCAGTTCCCTCTACGAGCAGTACTTC. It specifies CASSSLYEQYF.

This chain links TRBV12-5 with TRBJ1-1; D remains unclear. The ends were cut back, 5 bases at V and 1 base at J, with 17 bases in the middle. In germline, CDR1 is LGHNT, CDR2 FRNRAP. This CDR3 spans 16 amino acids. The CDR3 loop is CASGPPSSSPNTEAFF. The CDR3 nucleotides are TGTGCTAGTGGTCCCCCCTCGAGTTCCCCGAACACTGAAGCTTTCTTT.

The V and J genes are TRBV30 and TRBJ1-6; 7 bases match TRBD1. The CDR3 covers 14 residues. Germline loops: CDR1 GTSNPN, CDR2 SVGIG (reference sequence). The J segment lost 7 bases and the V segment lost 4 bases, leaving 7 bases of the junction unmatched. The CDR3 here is CAWNRGQTNSPLHF. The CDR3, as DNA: TGTGCCTGGAATAGGGGACAGACAAATTCACCCCTCCACTTT.

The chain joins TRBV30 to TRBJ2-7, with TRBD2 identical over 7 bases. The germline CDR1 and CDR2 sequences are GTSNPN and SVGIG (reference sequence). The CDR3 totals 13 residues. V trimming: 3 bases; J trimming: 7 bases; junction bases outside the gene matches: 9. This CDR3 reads CAWRSGTTREQYF. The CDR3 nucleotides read TGTGCCTGGAGATCAGGGACTACGAGGGAGCAGTACTTC.

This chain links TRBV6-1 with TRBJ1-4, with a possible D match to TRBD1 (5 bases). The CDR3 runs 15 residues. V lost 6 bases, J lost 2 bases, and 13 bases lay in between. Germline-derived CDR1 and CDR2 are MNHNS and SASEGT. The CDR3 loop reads CASRFRVTTNEKLFF. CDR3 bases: TGTGCCAGCAGGTTCAGGGTCACCACTAATGAAAAACTGTTTTTT.

The CDR3 loop reads CASSFGGDTGELFF. The CDR3 DNA sequence: TGTGCCAGCAGCTTTGGGGGGGACACCGGGGAGCTGTTTTTT. This chain connects TRBV7-3 to TRBJ2-2, with TRBD2 identical over 7 bases. V shed 3 bases, J shed 3 bases, and the junction held 1 base outside the gene matches. The V gene's germline CDR1 is SGHTA and CDR2 FQGTGA. The CDR3 length is 14 residues.

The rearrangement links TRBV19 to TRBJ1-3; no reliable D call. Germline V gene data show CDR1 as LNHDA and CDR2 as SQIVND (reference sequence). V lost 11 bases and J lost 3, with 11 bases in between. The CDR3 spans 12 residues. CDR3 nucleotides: TGTGCCGGTACCGGACTTGGAAACACCATATATTTT. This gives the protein CAGTGLGNTIYF.

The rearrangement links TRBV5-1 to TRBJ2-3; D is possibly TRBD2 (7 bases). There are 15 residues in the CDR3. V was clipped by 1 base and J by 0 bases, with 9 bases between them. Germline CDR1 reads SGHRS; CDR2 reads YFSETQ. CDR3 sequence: CASSLRGASTDTQYF. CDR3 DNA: TGCGCCAGCAGCTTGCGGGGGGCTAGCACAGATACGCAGTATTTT.

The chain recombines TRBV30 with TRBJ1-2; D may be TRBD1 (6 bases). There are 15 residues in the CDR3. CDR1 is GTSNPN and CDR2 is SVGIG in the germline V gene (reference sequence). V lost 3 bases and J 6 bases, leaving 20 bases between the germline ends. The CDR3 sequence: CAWRRGPLQGNGYTF. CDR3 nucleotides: TGTGCCTGGAGAAGGGGCCCGTTACAGGGAAATGGCTACACCTTC.

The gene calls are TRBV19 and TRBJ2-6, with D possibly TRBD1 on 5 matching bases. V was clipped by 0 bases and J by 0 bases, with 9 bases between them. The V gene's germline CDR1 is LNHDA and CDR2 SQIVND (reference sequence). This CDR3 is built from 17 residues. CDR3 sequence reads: CASSIDRVYSGANVLTF. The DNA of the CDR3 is TGTGCCAGTAGTATAGACAGGGTCTACTCTGGGGCCAACGTCCTGACTTTC.

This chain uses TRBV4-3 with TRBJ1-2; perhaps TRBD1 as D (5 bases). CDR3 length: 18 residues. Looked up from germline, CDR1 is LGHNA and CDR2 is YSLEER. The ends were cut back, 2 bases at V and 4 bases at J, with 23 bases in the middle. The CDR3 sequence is CASSQSLPGGLSGYGYTF. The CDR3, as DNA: TGCGCCAGCAGCCAATCATTGCCGGGGGGACTGAGTGGCTATGGCTACACCTTC.

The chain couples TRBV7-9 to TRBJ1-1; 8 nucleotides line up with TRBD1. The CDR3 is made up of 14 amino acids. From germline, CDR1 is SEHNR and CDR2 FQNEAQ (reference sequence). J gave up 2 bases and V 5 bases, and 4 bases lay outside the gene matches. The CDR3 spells CASSRAGGNTEAFF. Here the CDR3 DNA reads TGTGCCAGCAGCCGGGCAGGGGGCAACACTGAAGCTTTCTTT.

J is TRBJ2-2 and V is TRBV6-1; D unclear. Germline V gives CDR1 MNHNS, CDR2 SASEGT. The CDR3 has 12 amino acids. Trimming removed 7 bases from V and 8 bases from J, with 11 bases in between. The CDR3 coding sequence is TGTGCCAGCACTGGAGTTGTAGGGGAGCTGTTTTTT. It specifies CASTGVVGELFF.

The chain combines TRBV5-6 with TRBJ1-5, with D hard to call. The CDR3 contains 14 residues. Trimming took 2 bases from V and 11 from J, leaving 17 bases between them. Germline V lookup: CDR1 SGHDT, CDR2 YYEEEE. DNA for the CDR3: TGTGCCAGCAGCTTCGGTAGGAGCCCCGGGGCCCAGCATTTT. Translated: CASSFGRSPGAQHF.

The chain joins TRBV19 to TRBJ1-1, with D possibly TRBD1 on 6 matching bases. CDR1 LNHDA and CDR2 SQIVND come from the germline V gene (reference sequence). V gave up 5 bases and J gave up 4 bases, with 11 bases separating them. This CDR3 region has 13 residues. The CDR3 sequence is CASSLGRGTEAFF. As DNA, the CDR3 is TGTGCCAGTAGTCTAGGCAGGGGCACTGAAGCTTTCTTT.

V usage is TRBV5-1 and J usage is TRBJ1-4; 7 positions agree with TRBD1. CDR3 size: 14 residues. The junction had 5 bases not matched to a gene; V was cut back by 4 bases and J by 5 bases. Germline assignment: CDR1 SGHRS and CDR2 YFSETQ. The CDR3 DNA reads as TGCGCCAGCAGCCCGGGACAGCCAAATGAAAAACTGTTTTTT. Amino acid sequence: CASSPGQPNEKLFF.

Here the CDR3 DNA reads TGTGCCAGCAGTGAACTCGGGGGAGGACAGCCCCAGCATTTT. Translating gives CASSELGGGQPQHF. The chain is built from TRBV2 and TRBJ1-5, with D possibly TRBD1 on 5 matching bases. Germline V CDR1 and CDR2: SNHLY, FYNNEI. Trimming removed 2 bases at V and 7 bases at J, with 12 bases between. The CDR3 has 14 amino acids.

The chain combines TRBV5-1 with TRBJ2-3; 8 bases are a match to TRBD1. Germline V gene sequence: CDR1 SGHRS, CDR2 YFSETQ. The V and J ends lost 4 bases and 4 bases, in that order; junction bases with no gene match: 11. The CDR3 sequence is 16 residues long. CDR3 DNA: TGCGCCAGCAGCAGGTGGACAGGGACGTCCTCAGATACGCAGTATTTT. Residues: CASSRWTGTSSDTQYF.

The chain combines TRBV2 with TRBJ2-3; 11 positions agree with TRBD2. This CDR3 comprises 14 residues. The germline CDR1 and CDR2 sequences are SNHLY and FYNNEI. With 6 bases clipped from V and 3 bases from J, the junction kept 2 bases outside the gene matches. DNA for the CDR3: TGTGCCAGCAGGGGGACTAGCGGTACAGATACGCAGTATTTT. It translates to CASRGTSGTDTQYF. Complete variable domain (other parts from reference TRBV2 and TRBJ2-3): EPEVTQTPSHQVTQMGQEVILRCVPISNHLYFYWYRQILGQKVEFLVSFYNNEISEKSEIFDDQFSVERPDGSNFTLKIRSTKLEDSAMYFCASRGTSGTDTQYFGPGTRLTVL.

CDR3 sequence reads: CASSPTQLKGYTF. The DNA for the CDR3 is TGTGCCAGCAGCCCCACCCAACTGAAGGGCTACACCTTC. This chain uses TRBV6-5 with TRBJ1-2; D is ambiguous. V shed 6 bases and J shed 8 bases, with 16 bases lying between them. CDR3 length: 13 residues. Germline values: CDR1 MNHEY, CDR2 SVGAGI.

The CDR3 nucleotides are TGTGCCAGCAGCCCTCGGGACAGACCCTACGAGCAGTACTTC. Translation: CASSPRDRPYEQYF. The chain joins TRBV14 to TRBJ2-7; TRBD1 matches 7 bases. The CDR3 totals 14 residues. Germline V CDR1 and CDR2: SGHDN, FVKESK. The V gene end was trimmed by 4 bases and the J gene end by 2 bases; junction bases not matched to a gene: 5.

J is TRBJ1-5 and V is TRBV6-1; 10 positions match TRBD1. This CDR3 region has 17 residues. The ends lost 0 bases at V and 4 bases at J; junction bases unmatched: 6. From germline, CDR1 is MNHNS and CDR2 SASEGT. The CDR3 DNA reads TGTGCCAGCAGTGAAGCGTTGACAGGGGGCGCGAATCAGCCCCAGCATTTT. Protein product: CASSEALTGGANQPQHF.

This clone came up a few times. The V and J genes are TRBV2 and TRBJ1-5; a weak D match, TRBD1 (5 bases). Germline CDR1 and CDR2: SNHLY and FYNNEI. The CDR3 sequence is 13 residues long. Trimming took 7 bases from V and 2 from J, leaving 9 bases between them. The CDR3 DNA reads TGTGCCAGCAAAGGGGTAGGCAATCAGCCCCAGCATTTT. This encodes CASKGVGNQPQHF.